The T cell receptor beta chain under discussion was sequenced for a study of tumor and adjacent non-tumor tissue in lung cancer. Looking at the study overall: Patients comprised eleven to twelve adenocarcinoma, a couple of squamous cell carcinoma and 1 small cell lung cancer.

The template was RNA from unsorted bulk tissue. Three rounds of nested PCR, following a modified ARM-PCR protocol, produced the TCRbeta library. TCRdb itself ran the multiplex PCR reads through MiXCR, one entry per CDR3 protein. This table has 120,000 or so distinct CDR3 sequences, 55% to 75% appearing once. Trimming removed 10 bases from V and 1 base from J, with 13 bases in between. The CDR3 totals 13 residues. As concerns this clonotype: The antigen is undetermined.

Study-wide points: TCR diversity was significantly greater in tumor than normal lung tissue. Tumor repertoires had a smaller top 100 clone share than normal lung.

This clonotype originated in a man aged 25 to 40 with non-small cell lung cancer. The chain links TRBV12-3 or TRBV12-4 to TRBJ1-1; D uncertain. Sample: lung tumor tissue. The DNA of the CDR3 is TGTGCCAACAGCCTCACACAGAACACTGAAGCTTTCTTT. This sequence encodes CANSLTQNTEAFF.